This passage covers 5 T cell receptor beta chains from one sample sequenced in a study of blood T cell repertoires in COVID-19. Produced via immunoSEQ multiplex PCR; TCRdb's table is partial and in-frame only. The table includes 100,000 to 150,000 clones, around 81% detected once. The sequenced sample was peripheral blood. The receptors originated from a woman aged 45-65 years with acute or convalescent COVID-19.

The chain uses TRBV6-5 and TRBJ2-2, with TRBD2 matching 11 bases. V lost 7 bases, J lost 7 bases, and 2 bases stayed unmatched. Germline V CDR1 and CDR2: MNHEY, SVGAGI. This CDR3 has 13 amino acids. This chain's CDR3 is CASITSGGGELFF. Written as DNA, the CDR3 is TGTGCCAGCATAACTAGCGGGGGCGGGGAGCTGTTTTTT.

The chain employs TRBV5-1 and TRBJ2-5; TRBD1 matches at 7 bases. The germline V gene encodes CDR1 SGHRS and CDR2 YFSETQ. J lost 4 bases, V lost 0 bases, and 6 bases had no gene match. The CDR3 spans 15 residues. Here the CDR3 reads CASSLVNRGGETQYF. Here the CDR3 DNA reads TGCGCCAGCAGCTTGGTGAACAGGGGCGGAGAGACCCAGTACTTC.

In its sample, this clone was seen once. The genes are TRBV9 and TRBJ1-1; no clear D. V gave up 3 bases and J gave up 0 bases, with 9 bases separating them. This CDR3 comprises 14 residues. Germline V CDR1 and CDR2: SGDLS, YYNGEE. The CDR3 DNA sequence: TGTGCCAGCAGCGCAGATCTCATGAACACTGAAGCTTTCTTT. Protein: CASSADLMNTEAFF. The complete variable domain, with remaining parts taken from reference TRBV9 and TRBJ1-1, reads DSGVTQTPKHLITATGQRVTLRCSPRSGDLSVYWYQQSLDQGLQFLIQYYNGEERAKGNILERFSAQQFPDLHSELNLSSLELGDSALYFCASSADLMNTEAFFGQGTRLTVV.

The chain couples TRBV7-2 to TRBJ2-1; the D gene is possibly TRBD1 (6 bases). CDR3 size: 15 residues. Germline values: CDR1 SGHTA, CDR2 FQGNSA. V was cut by 5 bases and J by 4 bases, with 15 bases left in between. CDR3 in DNA: TGTGCCAGCAGCACCTCCGGGACACATTACAATGAGCAGTTCTTC. It specifies CASSTSGTHYNEQFF.

The chain employs TRBV28 and TRBJ2-3, with 7 bases lining up with TRBD2. V gave up 2 bases and J gave up 5 bases; unmatched junction bases: 1. This CDR3 is built from 13 residues. From germline, CDR1 is MDHEN and CDR2 SYDVKM. CDR3 protein: CASSLAGVDTQYF. The CDR3 DNA reads TGTGCCAGCAGTTTAGCGGGAGTAGATACGCAGTATTTT.